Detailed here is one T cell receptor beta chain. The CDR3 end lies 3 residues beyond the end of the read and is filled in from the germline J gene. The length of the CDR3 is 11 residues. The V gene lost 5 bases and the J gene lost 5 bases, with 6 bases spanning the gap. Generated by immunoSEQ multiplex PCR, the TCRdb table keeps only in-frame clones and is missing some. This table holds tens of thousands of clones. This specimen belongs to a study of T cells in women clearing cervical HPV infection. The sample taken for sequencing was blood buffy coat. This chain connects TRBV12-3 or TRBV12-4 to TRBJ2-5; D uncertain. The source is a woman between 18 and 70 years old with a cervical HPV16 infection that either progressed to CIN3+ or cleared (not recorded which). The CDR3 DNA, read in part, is TGTGCCAGCAGTCGACTTGAGACC. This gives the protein CASSRLET. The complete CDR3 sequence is CASSRLETQYF.